The clone carrying this TCR beta chain was counted many times. The data stem from a study of early T cells in non-severe SARS-CoV-2 infection. At the level of the study: The sequenced material was bulk RNA from unsorted whole blood, and its chains were unpaired.

Each CDR3 protein gets one entry after TCRdb re-called the 5' RACE reads with MiXCR. Among 20,000 to 30,000 distinct CDR3 sequences listed, roughly 6% were seen once. Per the germline V gene, CDR1 is SGHAT and CDR2 is FQNNGV. The CDR3 sequence is 15 residues long. Trimming took 5 bases from V and 4 from J; bases not matched to a gene: 7. The clonotype was recovered from an adult who was a healthcare worker with PCR-confirmed SARS-CoV-2 infection or an uninfected control (not recorded which). The sample taken for sequencing was whole blood. This sequence joins TRBV11-2 and TRBJ2-7, with 11 bases that match TRBD1. CDR3 sequence (DNA): TGTGCCAGCAGCGCAGGGACAGGGGGATGGTACGAGCAGTACTTC. Translated: CASSAGTGGWYEQYF.